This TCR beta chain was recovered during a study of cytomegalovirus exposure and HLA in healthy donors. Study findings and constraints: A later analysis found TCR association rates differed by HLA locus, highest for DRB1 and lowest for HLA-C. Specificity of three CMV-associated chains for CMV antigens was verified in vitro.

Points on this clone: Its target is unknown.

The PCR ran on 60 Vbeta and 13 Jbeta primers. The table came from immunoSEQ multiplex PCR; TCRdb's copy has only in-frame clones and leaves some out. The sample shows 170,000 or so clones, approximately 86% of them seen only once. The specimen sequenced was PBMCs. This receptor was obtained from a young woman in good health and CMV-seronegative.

The CDR3 sequence is CAWRGTATSNQPQHF. In nucleotides, the CDR3 is TGTGCCTGGAGGGGTACAGCCACTAGCAATCAGCCCCAGCATTTT. The chain has TRBV30 and TRBJ1-5; no clear D. Germline V gene data show CDR1 as GTSNPN and CDR2 as SVGIG (reference sequence). Trimming stripped 3 bases from V and 0 bases from J, with 12 bases between. This CDR3 spans 15 amino acids.